This T cell receptor beta chain was sequenced during a study of T cell responses to AZD1222 COVID-19 vaccine. Across the whole study: Pooling of second doses given at about 4 or about 12 weeks was done. Study findings and constraints: Repertoire sampling occurred only after the peak T cell response.

The repertoire was sequenced with immunoSEQ multiplex PCR; TCRdb's copy has only in-frame clones and lacks some. This table holds about 120,000 clones, 80% to 95% found once. V was pared by 4 bases and J by 6 bases, with 13 bases between. There are 14 residues in the CDR3. The germline V gene encodes CDR1 GTSNPN and CDR2 SVGIG (reference sequence). A word on this clone: Its target is unknown.

This receptor was identified in an adult in good health. The chain employs TRBV30 and TRBJ1-6, with D maybe TRBD1 (5 bases). The material sequenced was peripheral blood, taken on day 0 of AZD1222 vaccination. This chain's CDR3 is CAWTAGQRNSPLHF. The CDR3 DNA follows: TGTGCCTGGACGGCGGGGCAGCGTAATTCACCCCTCCACTTT. The entire variable domain, with the rest obtained from reference TRBV30 and TRBJ1-6, is as follows: SQTIHQWPATLVQPVGSPLSLECTVEGTSNPNLYWYRQAAGRGLQLLFYSVGIGQISSEVPQNLSASRPQDRQFILSSKKLLLSDSGFYLCAWTAGQRNSPLHFGNGTRLTVT.